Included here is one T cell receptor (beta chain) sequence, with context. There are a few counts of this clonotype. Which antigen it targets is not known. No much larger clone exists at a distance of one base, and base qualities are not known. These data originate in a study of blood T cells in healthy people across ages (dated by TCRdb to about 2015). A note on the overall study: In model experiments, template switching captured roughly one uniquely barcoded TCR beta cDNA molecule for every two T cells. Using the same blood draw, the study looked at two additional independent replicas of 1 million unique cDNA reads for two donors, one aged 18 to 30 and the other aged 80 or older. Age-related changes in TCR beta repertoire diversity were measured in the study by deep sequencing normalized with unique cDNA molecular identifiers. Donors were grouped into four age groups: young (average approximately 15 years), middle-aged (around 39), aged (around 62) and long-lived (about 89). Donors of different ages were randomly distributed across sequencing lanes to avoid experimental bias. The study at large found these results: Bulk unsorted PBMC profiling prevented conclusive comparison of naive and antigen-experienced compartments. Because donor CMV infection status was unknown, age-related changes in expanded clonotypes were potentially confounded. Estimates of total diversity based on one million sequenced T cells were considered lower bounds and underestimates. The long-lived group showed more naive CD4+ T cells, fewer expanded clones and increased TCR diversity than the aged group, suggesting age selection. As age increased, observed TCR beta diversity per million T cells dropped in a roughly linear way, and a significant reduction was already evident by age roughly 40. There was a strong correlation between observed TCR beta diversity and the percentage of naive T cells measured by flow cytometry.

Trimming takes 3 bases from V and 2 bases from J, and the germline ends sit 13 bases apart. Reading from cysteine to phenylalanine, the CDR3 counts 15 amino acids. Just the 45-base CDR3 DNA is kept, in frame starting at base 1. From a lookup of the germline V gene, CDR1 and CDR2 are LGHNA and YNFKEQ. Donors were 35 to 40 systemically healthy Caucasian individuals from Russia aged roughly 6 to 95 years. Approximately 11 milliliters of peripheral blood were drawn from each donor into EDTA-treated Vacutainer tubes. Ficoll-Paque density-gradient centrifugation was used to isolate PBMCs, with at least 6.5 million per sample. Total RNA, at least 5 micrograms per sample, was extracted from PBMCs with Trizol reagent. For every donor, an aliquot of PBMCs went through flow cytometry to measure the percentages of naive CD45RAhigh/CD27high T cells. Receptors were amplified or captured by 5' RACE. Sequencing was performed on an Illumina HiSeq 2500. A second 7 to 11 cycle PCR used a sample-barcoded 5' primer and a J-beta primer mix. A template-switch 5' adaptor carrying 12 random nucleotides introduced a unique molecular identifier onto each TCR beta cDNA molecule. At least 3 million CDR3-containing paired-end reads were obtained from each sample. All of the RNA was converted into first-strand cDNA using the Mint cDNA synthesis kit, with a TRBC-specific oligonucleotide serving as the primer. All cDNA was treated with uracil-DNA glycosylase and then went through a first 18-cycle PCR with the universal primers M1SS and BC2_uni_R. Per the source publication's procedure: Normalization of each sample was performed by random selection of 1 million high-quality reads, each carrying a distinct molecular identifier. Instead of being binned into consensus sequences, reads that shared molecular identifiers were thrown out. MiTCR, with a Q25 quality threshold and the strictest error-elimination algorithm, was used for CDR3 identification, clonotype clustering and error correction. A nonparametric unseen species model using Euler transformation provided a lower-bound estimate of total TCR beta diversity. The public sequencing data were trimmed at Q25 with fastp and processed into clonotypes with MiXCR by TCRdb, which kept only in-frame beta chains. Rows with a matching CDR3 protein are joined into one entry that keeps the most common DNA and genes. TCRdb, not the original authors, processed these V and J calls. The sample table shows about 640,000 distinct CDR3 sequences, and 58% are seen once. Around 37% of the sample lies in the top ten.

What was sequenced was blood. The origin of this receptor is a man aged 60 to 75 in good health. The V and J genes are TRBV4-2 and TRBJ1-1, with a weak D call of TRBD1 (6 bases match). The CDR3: CASSHNIGGNTEAFF. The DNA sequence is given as TGTGCCAGCAGCCATAACATAGGGGGTAACACTGAAGCTTTCTTT.